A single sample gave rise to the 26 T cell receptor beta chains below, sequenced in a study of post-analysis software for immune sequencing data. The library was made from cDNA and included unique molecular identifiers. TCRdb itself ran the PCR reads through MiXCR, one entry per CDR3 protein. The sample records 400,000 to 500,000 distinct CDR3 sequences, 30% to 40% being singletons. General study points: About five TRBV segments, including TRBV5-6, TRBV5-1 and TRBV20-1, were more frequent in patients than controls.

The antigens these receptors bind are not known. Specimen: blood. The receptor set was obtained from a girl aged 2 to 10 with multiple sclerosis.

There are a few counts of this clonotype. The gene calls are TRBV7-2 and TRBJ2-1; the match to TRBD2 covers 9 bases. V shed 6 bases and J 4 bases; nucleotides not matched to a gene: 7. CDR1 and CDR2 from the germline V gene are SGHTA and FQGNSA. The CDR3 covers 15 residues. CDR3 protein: CASSYSGGGYNEQFF. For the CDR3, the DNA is TGTGCCAGCAGTTATAGCGGGGGCGGGTACAATGAGCAGTTCTTC. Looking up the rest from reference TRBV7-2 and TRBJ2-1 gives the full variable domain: GAGVSQSPSNKVTEKGKDVELRCDPISGHTALYWYRQSLGQGLEFLIYFQGNSAPDKSGLPSDRFSAERTGGSVSTLTIQRTQQEDSAVYLCASSYSGGGYNEQFFGPGTRLTVL.

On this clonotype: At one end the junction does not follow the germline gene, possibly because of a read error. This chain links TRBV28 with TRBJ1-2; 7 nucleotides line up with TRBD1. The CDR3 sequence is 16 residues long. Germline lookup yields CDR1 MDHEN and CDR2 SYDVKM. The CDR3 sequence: CTSLSDFADRVYGYTF. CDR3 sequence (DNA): TGTACCAGCCTTTCAGATTTCGCTGACAGGGTTTATGGCTACACCTTC.

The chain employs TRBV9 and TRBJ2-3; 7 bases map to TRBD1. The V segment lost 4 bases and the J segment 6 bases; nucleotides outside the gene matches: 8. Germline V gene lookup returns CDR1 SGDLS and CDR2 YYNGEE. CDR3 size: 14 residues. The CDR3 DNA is TGTGCCAGCAGCCTTCAGGGGGTGTATGATACGCAGTATTTT. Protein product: CASSLQGVYDTQYF.

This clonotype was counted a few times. CDR3 DNA: TGTGCCAGCAGCGGGTGGGGGTCACCCCTCCACTTT. Encoded protein: CASSGWGSPLHF. This chain joins TRBV9 and TRBJ1-6, with D possibly being TRBD1 (5 bases). Trimming took 3 bases from V and 10 from J, leaving 8 bases between them. Germline V CDR1 and CDR2: SGDLS, YYNGEE. The CDR3 covers 12 residues.

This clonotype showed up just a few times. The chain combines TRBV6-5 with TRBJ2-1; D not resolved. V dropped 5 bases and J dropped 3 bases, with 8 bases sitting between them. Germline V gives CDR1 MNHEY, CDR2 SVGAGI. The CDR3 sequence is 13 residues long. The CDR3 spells CASSGPNYNEQFF. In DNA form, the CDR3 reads TGTGCCAGCAGTGGCCCCAACTACAATGAGCAGTTCTTC.

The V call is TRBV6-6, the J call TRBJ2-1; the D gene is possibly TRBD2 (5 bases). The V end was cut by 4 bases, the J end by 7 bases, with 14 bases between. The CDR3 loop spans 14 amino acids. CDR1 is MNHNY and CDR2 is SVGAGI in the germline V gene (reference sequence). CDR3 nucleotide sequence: TGTGCCAGCAGTTTGCGGACTCCCAAAAATGAGCAGTTCTTC. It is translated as CASSLRTPKNEQFF.

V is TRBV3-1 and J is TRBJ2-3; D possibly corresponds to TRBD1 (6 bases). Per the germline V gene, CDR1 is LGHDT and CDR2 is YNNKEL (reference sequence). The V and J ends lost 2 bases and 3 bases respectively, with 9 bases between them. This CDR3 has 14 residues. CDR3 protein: CASSQQGPTDTQYF. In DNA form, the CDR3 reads TGTGCCAGCAGCCAACAGGGGCCAACAGATACGCAGTATTTT.

The CDR3 DNA follows: TGCAGTGCTAGAGATTGGACGGACTTACGCTACACCTTC. This translates into CSARDWTDLRYTF. This rearrangement joins TRBV20-1 to TRBJ1-2, with D uncertain. Trimming took off 0 bases at V and 9 bases at J, with 14 bases between the two ends. Germline V gives CDR1 DFQATT, CDR2 SNEGSKA (reference sequence). There are 13 residues in the CDR3.

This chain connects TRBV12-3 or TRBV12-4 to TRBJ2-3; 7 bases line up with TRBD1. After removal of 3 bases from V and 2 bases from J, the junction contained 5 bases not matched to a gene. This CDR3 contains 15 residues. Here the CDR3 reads CASSFQGEYTDTQYF. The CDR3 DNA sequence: TGTGCCAGCAGTTTTCAGGGGGAATACACAGATACGCAGTATTTT.

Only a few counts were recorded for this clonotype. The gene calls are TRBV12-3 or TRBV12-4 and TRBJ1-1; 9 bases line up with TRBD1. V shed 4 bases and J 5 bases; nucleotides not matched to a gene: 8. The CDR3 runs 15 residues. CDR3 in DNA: TGTGCCAGCAGTTGGGACCGGGACAGGGAAACTGAAGCTTTCTTT. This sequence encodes CASSWDRDRETEAFF.

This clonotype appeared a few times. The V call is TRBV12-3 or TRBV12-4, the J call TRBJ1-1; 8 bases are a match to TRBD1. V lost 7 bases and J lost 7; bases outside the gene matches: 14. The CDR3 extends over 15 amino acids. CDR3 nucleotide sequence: TGTGCCAGCACCCCGAAGGCTGGACAGGGCCTTGAAGCTTTCTTT. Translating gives CASTPKAGQGLEAFF.

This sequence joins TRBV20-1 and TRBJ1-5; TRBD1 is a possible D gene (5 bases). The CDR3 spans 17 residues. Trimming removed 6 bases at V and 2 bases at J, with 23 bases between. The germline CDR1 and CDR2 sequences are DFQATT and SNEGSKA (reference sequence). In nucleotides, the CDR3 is TGCAGTGCACCCACCGTACGGGGACTGTGGGGCAATCAGCCCCAGCATTTT. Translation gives CSAPTVRGLWGNQPQHF.

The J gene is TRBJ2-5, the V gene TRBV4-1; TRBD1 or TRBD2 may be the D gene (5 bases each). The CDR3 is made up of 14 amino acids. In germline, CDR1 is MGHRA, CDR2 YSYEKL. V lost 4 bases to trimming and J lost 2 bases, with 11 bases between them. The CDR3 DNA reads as TGCGCCAGCAGCCGGTCGGGACGGCAAGAGACCCAGTACTTC. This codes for CASSRSGRQETQYF.

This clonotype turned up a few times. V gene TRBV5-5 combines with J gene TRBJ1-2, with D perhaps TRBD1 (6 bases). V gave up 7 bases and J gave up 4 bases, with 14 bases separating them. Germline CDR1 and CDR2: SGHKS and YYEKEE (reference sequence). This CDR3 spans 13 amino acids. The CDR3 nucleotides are TGTGCCAGCTCCCTAGAACAGGGCTATGGCTACACCTTC. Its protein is CASSLEQGYGYTF.

For the CDR3, the DNA is TGTGCCAGCAGCTTAGTCATGGCCGGGACTGGGAATGAAAAACTGTTTTTT. It is translated as CASSLVMAGTGNEKLFF. The chain employs TRBV7-2 and TRBJ1-4; D is possibly TRBD1 (5 bases). CDR1 and CDR2 from the germline V gene are SGHTA and FQGNSA. The CDR3 extends over 17 amino acids. With 1 base removed from V and 5 bases from J, the gap between germline ends came to 17 bases.

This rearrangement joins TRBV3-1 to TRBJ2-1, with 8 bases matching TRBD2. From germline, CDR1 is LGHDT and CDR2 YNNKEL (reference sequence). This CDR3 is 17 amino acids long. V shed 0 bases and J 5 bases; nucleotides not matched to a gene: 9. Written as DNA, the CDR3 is TGTGCCAGCAGCCAAGATAGGTCGGGAGGGCCTAACAATGAGCAGTTCTTC. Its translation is CASSQDRSGGPNNEQFF.

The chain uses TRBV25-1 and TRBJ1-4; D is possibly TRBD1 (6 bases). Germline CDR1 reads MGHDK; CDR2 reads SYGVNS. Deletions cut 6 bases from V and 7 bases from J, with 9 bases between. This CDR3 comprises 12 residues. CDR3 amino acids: CASRGTLEKLFF. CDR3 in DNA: TGTGCCAGCAGAGGGACACTTGAAAAACTGTTTTTT.

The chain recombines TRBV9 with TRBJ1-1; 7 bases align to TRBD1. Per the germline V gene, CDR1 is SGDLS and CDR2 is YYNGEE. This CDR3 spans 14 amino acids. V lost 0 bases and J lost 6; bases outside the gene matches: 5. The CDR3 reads CASSVGQGGAEAFF. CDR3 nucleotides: TGTGCCAGCAGCGTAGGACAGGGAGGGGCTGAAGCTTTCTTT.

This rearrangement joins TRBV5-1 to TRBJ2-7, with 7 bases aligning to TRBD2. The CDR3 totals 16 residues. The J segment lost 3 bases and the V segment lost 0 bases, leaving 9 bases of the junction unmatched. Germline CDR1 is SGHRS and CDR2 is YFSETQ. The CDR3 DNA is TGCGCCAGCAGCTTGGGTCTTCTAGCGGATCACTACGAGCAGTACTTC. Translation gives CASSLGLLADHYEQYF.

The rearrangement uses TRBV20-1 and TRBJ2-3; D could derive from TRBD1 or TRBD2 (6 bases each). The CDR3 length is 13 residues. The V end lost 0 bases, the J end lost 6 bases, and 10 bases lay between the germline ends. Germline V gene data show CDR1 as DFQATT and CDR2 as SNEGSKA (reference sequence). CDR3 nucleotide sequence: TGCAGTGCTAGAGATCCGGGGGCCGATACGCAGTATTTT. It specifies CSARDPGADTQYF.

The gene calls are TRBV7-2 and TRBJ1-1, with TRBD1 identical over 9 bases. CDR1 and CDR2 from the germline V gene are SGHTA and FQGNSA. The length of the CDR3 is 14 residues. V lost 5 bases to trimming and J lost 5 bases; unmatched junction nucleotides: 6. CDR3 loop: CASSENRGQTEAFF. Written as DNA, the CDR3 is TGTGCCAGCAGCGAGAACAGGGGGCAGACTGAAGCTTTCTTT.

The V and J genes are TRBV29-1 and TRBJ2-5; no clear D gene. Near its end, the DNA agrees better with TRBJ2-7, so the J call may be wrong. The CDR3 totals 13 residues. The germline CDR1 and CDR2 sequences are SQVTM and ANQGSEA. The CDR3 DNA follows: TGCAGCGTTGAAGTTCGGAACCCCTACGAGCAGTACTTC. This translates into CSVEVRNPYEQYF.

The CDR3 sequence is CASAWQGAYNEQFF. The CDR3, as DNA: TGTGCCAGCGCCTGGCAGGGCGCCTACAATGAGCAGTTCTTC. The rearrangement links TRBV5-5 to TRBJ2-1, with D perhaps matching TRBD1 (5 bases). Germline CDR1 reads SGHKS; CDR2 reads YYEKEE (reference sequence). CDR3 length: 14 residues. Trimming cost V 7 bases and J 2 bases, with 13 bases left between them.

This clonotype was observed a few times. The CDR3 DNA follows: TGTGCCAGCAGCTTGAGGCGACAGGGGGCAGATACGCAGTATTTT. Amino acid sequence: CASSLRRQGADTQYF. This sequence joins TRBV7-9 and TRBJ2-3; 9 bases match TRBD1. Germline V gene lookup returns CDR1 SEHNR and CDR2 FQNEAQ (reference sequence). The CDR3 extends over 15 amino acids. The J segment lost 4 bases and the V segment lost 3 bases, leaving 5 bases of the junction unmatched. Using reference TRBV7-9 and TRBJ2-3 for the parts outside the CDR3, the full variable domain is DTGVSQNPRHKITKRGQNVTFRCDPISEHNRLYWYRQTLGQGPEFLTYFQNEAQLEKSRLLSDRFSAERPKGSFSTLEIQRTEQGDSAMYLCASSLRRQGADTQYFGPGTRLTVL.

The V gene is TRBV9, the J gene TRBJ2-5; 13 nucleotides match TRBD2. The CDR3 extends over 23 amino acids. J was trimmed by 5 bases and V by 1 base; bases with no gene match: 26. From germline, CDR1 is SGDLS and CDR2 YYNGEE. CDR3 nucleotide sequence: TGTGCCAGCAGCGTAAAATCCCCACTATCCCGGGGCCGGACTAGCGGGAGTTACGAGACCCAGTACTTC. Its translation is CASSVKSPLSRGRTSGSYETQYF.

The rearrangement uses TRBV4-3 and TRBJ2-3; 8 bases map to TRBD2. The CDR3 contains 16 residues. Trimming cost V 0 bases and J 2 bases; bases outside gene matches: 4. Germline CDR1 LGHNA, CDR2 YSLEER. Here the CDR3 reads CASSQDPAGVTDTQYF. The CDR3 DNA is TGCGCCAGCAGCCAAGACCCAGCGGGAGTCACAGATACGCAGTATTTT.